One and the same sample provided the 3 T cell receptor beta chains below, sequenced in a study of beta chain features in type 1 diabetes. cDNA synthesis used the whole RNA isolate, giving expressed TCRB sequences. TCRdb's copy holds only in-frame clones and misses some; the assay was immunoSEQ multiplex PCR. The sample holds about 150,000 clones, 8.1% seen once. The sequenced material came from central memory CD4+ T cells from blood. The receptors derive from a young man in good health.

This clone was observed a few times. The gene calls are TRBV27 and TRBJ2-4; D perhaps matches TRBD2 (6 bases). The CDR3 consists of 13 residues. The germline gives CDR1 MNHEY, CDR2 SMNVEV (reference sequence). The V and J ends lost 3 bases and 8 bases respectively, with 11 bases between them. The CDR3 here is CASSLGRRDIQYF. The CDR3 nucleotides read TGTGCCAGCAGTTTGGGCAGGAGGGACATTCAGTACTTC.

This clone was picked up many times. The V gene is TRBV15, the J gene TRBJ2-1; 13 bases align to TRBD2. Germline lookup yields CDR1 LNHNV and CDR2 YYDKDF (reference sequence). Unmatched junction bases numbered 8, after V lost 6 bases and J lost 9 bases. The CDR3 length is 15 residues. CDR3 region: CATSITSGRASEQFF. The CDR3 region has the DNA TGTGCCACCAGTATCACTAGCGGGAGGGCTAGTGAGCAGTTCTTC.

The chain couples TRBV28 to TRBJ2-7, with 11 bases fitting TRBD2. Germline V gives CDR1 MDHEN, CDR2 SYDVKM. This CDR3 comprises 17 residues. Trimming took 1 base from V and 5 from J; bases not matched to a gene: 10. Written as DNA, the CDR3 is TGTGCCAGCAGTTTATCCCCAACTAGCGGGGGATTCAACGAGCAGTACTTC. Its protein is CASSLSPTSGGFNEQYF.